A single sample is the source of the 6 T cell receptor beta chains below, sequenced in a study of blood T cell repertoires in COVID-19. This table comes from immunoSEQ multiplex PCR, and its TCRdb copy is limited to in-frame clones, with some not included. Of 170,000 or so clones listed, roughly 83% are singletons. The specimen was peripheral blood. The receptors come from a man aged 18 to 30 with active or convalescent COVID-19.

The rearrangement uses TRBV27 and TRBJ2-1; 9 nucleotides align to TRBD2. V lost 3 bases to trimming and J lost 4 bases; unmatched junction nucleotides: 4. The CDR3 spans 15 residues. Germline V CDR1 and CDR2: MNHEY, SMNVEV (reference sequence). The CDR3 sequence is CASSLLTSGYNEQFF. The CDR3 bases are TGTGCCAGCAGTTTGTTGACTAGCGGTTACAATGAGCAGTTCTTC.

Here the CDR3 DNA reads TGTGCCAGCTCACCACAGGGGAAGGCAACCGAGCAGTACTTC. Translation: CASSPQGKATEQYF. V usage is TRBV18 and J usage is TRBJ2-7; possibly TRBD1 for D (5 bases). Looked up from germline, CDR1 is KGHSH and CDR2 is LQKENI. The CDR3 contains 14 residues. V lost 1 base and J lost 6, with 13 bases in between.

The chain uses TRBV19 and TRBJ2-5; tentatively, D is TRBD1 (6 bases). Germline assignment: CDR1 LNHDA and CDR2 SQIVND (reference sequence). The CDR3 runs 17 residues. Deletions cut 3 bases from V and 1 base from J, with 18 bases between. The CDR3 region is CASSIEGGQHSQETQYF. In nucleotides, the CDR3 is TGTGCCAGTAGTATCGAAGGGGGTCAACACAGCCAAGAGACCCAGTACTTC.

J is TRBJ1-6 and V is TRBV7-6; D is possibly TRBD1 (5 bases). The CDR3 runs 16 residues. Trimming pared 5 bases from V and 2 bases from J, leaving 13 bases between. Germline assignment: CDR1 SGHVS and CDR2 FNYEAQ. The CDR3 DNA reads as TGTGCCAGCAGCCCACAGGACACGGCCTATAATTCACCCCTCCACTTT. Its protein is CASSPQDTAYNSPLHF.

This chain's CDR3 is CASSLAGAGNSPLHF. In DNA form, the CDR3 reads TGTGCCAGCAGCTTAGCTGGCGCAGGGAATTCACCCCTCCACTTT. The chain uses TRBV7-8 and TRBJ1-6; D may be TRBD1 (5 bases). This CDR3 region has 15 residues. Per the germline V gene, CDR1 is SGHVS and CDR2 is FQNEAQ. The V and J ends lost 0 bases and 7 bases respectively, with 10 bases between them.

The rearrangement joins TRBV5-1 to TRBJ2-5; maybe TRBD2 (7 bases). The germline V gene encodes CDR1 SGHRS and CDR2 YFSETQ. Trimming left V 4 bases short and J 1 base short, with 11 bases between. The CDR3 length is 14 residues. This CDR3 is CASSREGGQETQYF. Here the CDR3 DNA reads TGCGCCAGCAGCAGGGAGGGGGGCCAAGAGACCCAGTACTTC.